A single sample is the source of the 25 T cell receptor beta chains below, sequenced in a study of CD8+ T cells in alopecia areata. Treatment indicated: oral pan-JAK inhibitor, 5-10 mg twice daily. Following extraction, RNA underwent reverse transcription to cDNA, which served as the sequencing template. Profiled with immunoSEQ multiplex PCR; TCRdb holds only in-frame clones, not every one. The table lists 110,000 to 150,000 clones, about 88% of them singletons. Sequenced here: CD8+ T cells sorted from blood, sampled at week 4, from a patient treated with tofacitinib. The receptors shown here come from a human donor with alopecia areata.

The chain uses TRBV10-2 and TRBJ2-2; D gene unclear. V lost 1 base, J lost 0 bases, and 6 bases lay in between. Germline V gene data show CDR1 as WSHSY and CDR2 as SAAADI. The CDR3 length is 15 residues. CDR3 sequence reads: CASSELGTNTGELFF. The CDR3 DNA is TGCGCCAGCAGTGAGTTGGGGACGAACACCGGGGAGCTGTTTTTT.

The chain employs TRBV11-2 and TRBJ2-1; D is unresolved. V gave up 3 bases and J gave up 3 bases, with 6 bases separating them. There are 13 residues in the CDR3. Germline CDR1 SGHAT, CDR2 FQNNGV. The CDR3 DNA follows: TGTGCCAGCAGCTTGGTGGTCTACAATGAGCAGTTCTTC. This sequence encodes CASSLVVYNEQFF.

This clone has just one count. The rearrangement joins TRBV7-9 to TRBJ1-2; the D is unclear. Germline-derived CDR1 and CDR2 are SEHNR and FQNEAQ (reference sequence). Deletions cut 6 bases from V and 0 bases from J, with 14 bases between. This CDR3 has 15 residues. The CDR3 DNA sequence: TGTGCCAGCAGGACCGCTTCAGATTCTAACTATGGCTACACCTTC. Protein product: CASRTASDSNYGYTF.

CDR3 loop: CASRRTGGDEQFF. The CDR3 nucleotides are TGTGCCAGCAGGAGGACAGGGGGCGATGAGCAGTTCTTC. The J gene is TRBJ2-1, the V gene TRBV6-5, with 11 bases aligning to TRBD1. The germline V gene encodes CDR1 MNHEY and CDR2 SVGAGI. This CDR3 comprises 13 residues. Trimming at V came to 6 bases and at J to 8 bases, leaving 3 bases not matched to a gene.

The chain is built from TRBV5-1 and TRBJ1-5; unclear D gene. With 3 bases removed from V and 2 bases from J, the gap between germline ends came to 9 bases. Germline V gene data show CDR1 as SGHRS and CDR2 as YFSETQ. The CDR3 consists of 14 residues. For the CDR3, the DNA is TGCGCCAGCAGCTCAGGACTGGGCAATCAGCCCCAGCATTTT. Its translation is CASSSGLGNQPQHF.

This clone was detected only once. This chain's CDR3 is CASSMSGSYNEQFF. CDR3 coding DNA: TGTGCCAGCAGCATGAGCGGCTCCTACAATGAGCAGTTCTTC. V and J are TRBV7-9 and TRBJ2-1; a weak D match, TRBD2 (5 bases). The V end was cut by 5 bases, the J end by 0 bases, with 8 bases between. The CDR3 consists of 14 residues. Germline assignment: CDR1 SEHNR and CDR2 FQNEAQ (reference sequence). The full variable domain, rest sourced from reference TRBV7-9 and TRBJ2-1, is DTGVSQNPRHKITKRGQNVTFRCDPISEHNRLYWYRQTLGQGPEFLTYFQNEAQLEKSRLLSDRFSAERPKGSFSTLEIQRTEQGDSAMYLCASSMSGSYNEQFFGPGTRLTVL.

This clone has just a few counts. CDR3 in DNA: TGCAGCGTTGAACTGTCCGGGGGTTCCCAGTGGACCCAGTACTTC. Residues: CSVELSGGSQWTQYF. The chain combines TRBV29-1 with TRBJ2-5; perhaps TRBD2 as D (6 bases). This CDR3 contains 15 residues. The V and J ends lost 2 bases and 7 bases respectively, with 20 bases between them. CDR1 and CDR2 (germline): SQVTM, ANQGSEA.

V and J are TRBV10-1 and TRBJ1-1, with no clear D. Germline V gene data show CDR1 as WNHNN and CDR2 as SYGVQD (reference sequence). This CDR3 spans 12 amino acids. The V end was cut by 8 bases, the J end by 0 bases, with 7 bases between. This chain's CDR3 is CASGDMNTEAFF. For the CDR3, the DNA is TGCGCCAGCGGGGATATGAACACTGAAGCTTTCTTT.

This rearrangement joins TRBV4-2 to TRBJ2-1; 13 positions agree with TRBD2. The CDR3 covers 16 residues. CDR1 and CDR2 (germline): LGHNA, YNFKEQ. The junction had 8 bases not matched to a gene; V was cut back by 4 bases and J by 8 bases. Here the CDR3 DNA reads TGTGCCAGCAGCCTCCCCGGACTAGCGGGAGAGCATGAGCAGTTCTTC. Translating gives CASSLPGLAGEHEQFF.

This clone was seen a few times. V and J are TRBV29-1 and TRBJ2-6; the D is unclear. This CDR3 contains 15 residues. Germline V lookup: CDR1 SQVTM, CDR2 ANQGSEA. V lost 2 bases and J lost 0, with 8 bases in between. The CDR3 region is CSVELESSGANVLTF. The DNA for the CDR3 is TGCAGCGTTGAACTGGAGTCCTCTGGGGCCAACGTCCTGACTTTC.

V gene TRBV6-5 combines with J gene TRBJ2-1, with 7 bases that match TRBD1. The CDR3 extends over 13 amino acids. Trimming took 6 bases from V and 5 from J; bases not matched to a gene: 4. The V gene's germline CDR1 is MNHEY and CDR2 SVGAGI. Here the CDR3 reads CASSPGTDNEQFF. DNA of the CDR3: TGTGCCAGCAGCCCTGGGACAGACAATGAGCAGTTCTTC.

This sequence joins TRBV30 and TRBJ2-1, with 10 bases lining up with TRBD2. Trimming at V came to 5 bases and at J to 4 bases, leaving 2 bases not matched to a gene. This CDR3 has 13 amino acids. Germline values: CDR1 GTSNPN, CDR2 SVGIG (reference sequence). The chain's CDR3 is CAWRTSGYNEQFF. The CDR3 DNA follows: TGTGCCTGGCGGACTAGCGGATACAATGAGCAGTTCTTC.

The chain recombines TRBV25-1 with TRBJ2-7; D gene unclear. This CDR3 is built from 13 residues. V was pared by 1 base and J by 2 bases, with 6 bases between. From germline, CDR1 is MGHDK and CDR2 SYGVNS. The CDR3 region is CASSESQAYEQYF. The CDR3 DNA is TGTGCCAGCAGTGAATCCCAGGCCTACGAGCAGTACTTC.

This clone was seen only once. The chain recombines TRBV2 with TRBJ2-5, with 11 positions matching TRBD2. Unmatched junction bases numbered 7, after V lost 7 bases and J lost 3 bases. CDR1 SNHLY and CDR2 FYNNEI come from the germline V gene. This CDR3 is 15 amino acids long. The CDR3, as DNA: TGTGCCAGCACTCCGGTGGGACTAGCGGAAGAGACCCAGTACTTC. Protein sequence: CASTPVGLAEETQYF. Full variable domain (outside the CDR3, taken from reference TRBV2 and TRBJ2-5): EPEVTQTPSHQVTQMGQEVILRCVPISNHLYFYWYRQILGQKVEFLVSFYNNEISEKSEIFDDQFSVERPDGSNFTLKIRSTKLEDSAMYFCASTPVGLAEETQYFGPGTRLLVL.

This chain uses TRBV18 with TRBJ1-1; maybe TRBD1 (5 bases). Germline V gene lookup returns CDR1 KGHSH and CDR2 LQKENI. Between the trimmed V and J ends, which lost 1 base and 5 bases, there was a span of 5 bases. CDR3 length: 12 amino acids. This CDR3 reads CASSPQGTEAFF. DNA for the CDR3: TGTGCCAGCTCACCACAGGGGACTGAAGCTTTCTTT.

Worth noting for this clone: Other DNA sequences in the sample encode the same CDR3. V usage is TRBV27 and J usage is TRBJ2-7; D call uncertain. The germline V gene encodes CDR1 MNHEY and CDR2 SMNVEV (reference sequence). The CDR3 runs to 14 residues. Trimming removed 2 bases at V and 0 bases at J, with 8 bases between. CDR3 in amino acids: CASSLTAASYEQYF. The CDR3 DNA follows: TGTGCCAGCAGTTTAACCGCAGCCTCCTACGAGCAGTACTTC.

The V and J genes are TRBV15 and TRBJ1-1, with no clear D. Germline assignment: CDR1 LNHNV and CDR2 YYDKDF (reference sequence). Trimming cost V 0 bases and J 1 base, with 12 bases left between them. The CDR3 sequence is 16 residues long. The CDR3 DNA reads TGTGCCACCAGCAGAGATTTTCGGGGATCGAACACTGAAGCTTTCTTT. Its protein product is CATSRDFRGSNTEAFF.

This clone turned up a few times. The chain uses TRBV11-2 and TRBJ2-7; 8 bases map to TRBD1. Germline assignment: CDR1 SGHAT and CDR2 FQNNGV. V dropped 4 bases and J dropped 4; count of bases not matched to a gene: 12. The CDR3 is made up of 16 amino acids. CDR3 loop: CASSSIDGQGSYEQYF. The CDR3 DNA is TGTGCCAGCAGCTCTATCGACGGACAGGGTAGTTACGAGCAGTACTTC.

The CDR3 bases are TGTGCCAGCAGCGGGGGGATGCAGACCCAGTACTTC. The encoded protein is CASSGGMQTQYF. This chain connects TRBV11-2 to TRBJ2-5; D possibly corresponds to TRBD2 (6 bases). Trimming stripped 5 bases from V and 6 bases from J, with 10 bases between. This CDR3 has 12 amino acids. Per germline, CDR1 SGHAT and CDR2 FQNNGV.

About this clone: Other DNA sequences in the sample encode the same CDR3. V gene TRBV5-1 combines with J gene TRBJ2-2; D gene unclear. V lost 0 bases and J 4 bases, leaving 4 bases between the germline ends. The germline gives CDR1 SGHRS, CDR2 YFSETQ. The CDR3 has 13 amino acids. The CDR3 coding sequence is TGCGCCAGCAGCTTGGACGGCACCGGGGAGCTGTTTTTT. Amino acid sequence: CASSLDGTGELFF.

The chain joins TRBV25-1 to TRBJ2-1, with TRBD2 matching 8 bases. Germline CDR1 and CDR2: MGHDK and SYGVNS. Trimming removed 1 base from V and 0 bases from J; junction bases left unmatched: 2. The CDR3 has 16 residues. This chain's CDR3 is CASSELSGSSYNEQFF. CDR3 sequence (DNA): TGTGCCAGCAGTGAATTAAGCGGGAGCTCCTACAATGAGCAGTTCTTC.

The chain uses TRBV29-1 and TRBJ1-2; D uncertain. This CDR3 comprises 10 residues. The germline V gene encodes CDR1 SQVTM and CDR2 ANQGSEA. The germline V and J ends were trimmed by 4 bases and 6 bases, with 6 bases remaining between them. The CDR3 DNA follows: TGCAGCGTTGTTGAGGATGGCTACACCTTC. Its protein product is CSVVEDGYTF.

V and J are TRBV25-1 and TRBJ1-2; 7 bases line up with TRBD1. The CDR3 totals 14 residues. With V trimmed by 4 bases and J by 6 bases, 8 bases remained unmatched. In germline, CDR1 is MGHDK, CDR2 SYGVNS. The CDR3 sequence is CASSVAGGLDGYTF. The CDR3 DNA reads TGTGCCAGCAGTGTAGCAGGGGGTCTGGATGGCTACACCTTC.

The CDR3 loop is CASSTLRQGGYIQYF. The CDR3 DNA reads TGTGCCAGTAGTACCCTACGGCAGGGTGGGTACATTCAGTACTTC. The chain uses TRBV19 and TRBJ2-4, with D perhaps TRBD1 (5 bases). Trimming took 4 bases from V and 8 from J, leaving 18 bases between them. CDR1 is LNHDA, CDR2 SQIVND, per germline (reference sequence). The CDR3 sequence is 15 residues long.

The chain employs TRBV5-4 and TRBJ2-5; D gene unclear. The V gene lost 0 bases and the J gene lost 5 bases, with 8 bases spanning the gap. The CDR3 has 13 amino acids. Germline values: CDR1 SGHNT, CDR2 YYREEE (reference sequence). For the CDR3, the DNA is TGTGCCAGCAGCTTGGCTTTGGGGGAGACCCAGTACTTC. Its protein product is CASSLALGETQYF.